This is a list of T cell receptor beta chains from one sample in a study of T cells in localized non-small cell lung cancer. Clones were sequenced by immunoSEQ multiplex PCR, and TCRdb holds only the in-frame ones, with some missing. Among some 50,000 clones listed, around 87% were seen once. The material sequenced was PBMCs, taken before any cancer treatment. The receptors come from a female donor with stage II lung adenocarcinoma. The CDR3 runs from the conserved cysteine through the conserved F or W. D genes are given only for firm matches. Size is omitted from some rows. Given values are once, few, many or a class for expanded clones.

V gene	clone size	D gene	J gene	CDR3 DNA	CDR3 protein
TRBV15	once	-	TRBJ1-3	TGTGCCACCAGCAGAGATAGATCGGCAGGAAACACCATATATTTT	CATSRDRSAGNTIYF
TRBV5-1	-	-	TRBJ1-4	TGCGCCAGCAGCTCGAGACAGCGAGGGGGTGAAAAACTGTTTTTT	CASSSRQRGGEKLFF
TRBV4-2	-	TRBD1	TRBJ1-2	TGTGCCAGCAGTCGATTTGAGACAGGGGCTGGCTACACCTTC	CASSRFETGAGYTF
TRBV5-6	few	-	TRBJ2-3	TGTGCCAGCAGCTCGGGACGGAGAGGGAGAGATACGCAGTATTTT	CASSSGRRGRDTQYF
TRBV5-1	-	TRBD2	TRBJ2-7	TGCGCCAGCAGCTTGGTAGCGGGGCTCTCCTACGAGCAGTACTTC	CASSLVAGLSYEQYF
TRBV9	-	-	TRBJ1-4	TGTGCCAGCAGCCCGAGGGGGGCAATAGGGGAAAAACTGTTTTTT	CASSPRGAIGEKLFF
TRBV5-1	-	-	TRBJ1-2	TGCGCCAGCAGCACCGGGGACACTTATTATGGCTACACCTTC	CASSTGDTYYGYTF
TRBV2	-	TRBD1	TRBJ1-2	TGTGCCGGACAGGGACAGGTTTCAGTCTATGGCTACACCTTC	CAGQGQVSVYGYTF
TRBV4-2	-	TRBD2	TRBJ2-2	TGTGCCAGCAGCCAAGATCGGGGACTAGCGGGGGGCTGGAACACCGGGGAGCTGTTTTTT	CASSQDRGLAGGWNTGELFF
TRBV10-3	-	TRBD1	TRBJ1-1	TGTGCCATCAGTGGGGACAGTAAGACGAACACTGAAGCTTTCTTT	CAISGDSKTNTEAFF
TRBV19	-	TRBD1	TRBJ2-7	TGTGCCAGTAGTACCGACAGGGGGGCCTACGAGCAGTACTTC	CASSTDRGAYEQYF
TRBV15	-	-	TRBJ1-3	TGTGCCACCGACAGCGTAACTGGAAACACCATATATTTT	CATDSVTGNTIYF
TRBV15	-	-	TRBJ2-7	TGTGCCACCAGCAGAGGAATAGACCGCTCCTACGAGCAGTACTTC	CATSRGIDRSYEQYF
TRBV5-1	-	-	TRBJ2-1	TGCGCCAGCAGCTTGGAACCCAGAGGTGAGCAGTTCTTC	CASSLEPRGEQFF
TRBV2	-	-	TRBJ2-2	TGTGCCAGCAGGGGGGCCCGGGACACCGGGGAGCTGTTTTTT	CASRGARDTGELFF
TRBV5-1	once	TRBD2	TRBJ2-5	TGCGCCAGCAGCCCGACGGCCCTAGCGGGGGTAAGGACCCAGTACTTC	CASSPTALAGVRTQYF
TRBV13	few	-	TRBJ1-2	TGTGCCAGCACCCGGACAGCAGAACCCTATGGCTACACCTTC	CASTRTAEPYGYTF
TRBV7-6	-	-	TRBJ1-6	TGTGCCAGCAGCTTAGAGGGACATACTAATTCACCCCTCCACTTT	CASSLEGHTNSPLHF
TRBV29-1	-	-	TRBJ1-1	TGCAGCGTTCTCGTATCCGGGGAGGCCACTGAAGCTTTCTTT	CSVLVSGEATEAFF
TRBV20-1	-	-	TRBJ1-1	TGCAGTGCGGGGGGGTCAGCTGAAGCTTTCTTT	CSAGGSAEAFF
TRBV30	-	-	TRBJ1-5	TGTGCCTGGAGTCCCAGTGGGAGGGTAAGCAATCAGCCCCAGCATTTT	CAWSPSGRVSNQPQHF
TRBV2	-	TRBD1	TRBJ1-3	TGTGCCAGCAGTTCGGACAGGGCAAACACCATATATTTT	CASSSDRANTIYF
TRBV11-1	-	-	TRBJ2-6	TGTGCCAGCAGCCACACAGACTCTGGGGCCAACGTCCTGACTTTC	CASSHTDSGANVLTF
TRBV2	once	TRBD1	TRBJ1-4	TGTGCCAGCAGTGGGGACAGTCGGGAAAAACTGTTTTTT	CASSGDSREKLFF
TRBV6-5	once	-	TRBJ1-5	TGTGCCAGCAGTTACGGGGCCAAGAAGAATCAGCCCCAGCATTTT	CASSYGAKKNQPQHF
TRBV5-1	-	-	TRBJ1-6	TGCGCCAGCAGCTTGGAAGGGACACGGTCACCCCTCCACTTT	CASSLEGTRSPLHF
TRBV11-2	-	TRBD2	TRBJ2-1	TGTGCCAGCAGCAAGACTAGCGGGGGGGCCATGAATGAGCAGTTCTTC	CASSKTSGGAMNEQFF
TRBV30	-	-	TRBJ2-1	TGTGCCTTAGCTAAGGGTACCACCTACAATGAGCAGTTCTTC	CALAKGTTYNEQFF